A selection of T cell receptor beta chains follows, all from one sample in a study of blood T cells in healthy people across ages. TCRdb independently ran MiXCR on the 5' RACE reads; one entry per CDR3 protein. The repertoire holds about 1,800,000 distinct CDR3 sequences, 25% to 30% seen once, with more than 6% in the top ten. Sequencing was done on a sample of blood. These receptors were obtained from a woman aged 30 to 39 in good health. Each CDR3 is given with its conserved first and last residue. The D gene is left open where the match is weak. Clone size is stated in some rows and not others, as once, few, many or a class when expanded.

D: -; V: TRBV29-1; size: -; J: TRBJ1-2; CDR3: CSAEGDGYTF; DNA: TGCAGCGCCGAAGGCGATGGCTACACCTTC
D: -; V: TRBV12-3/TRBV12-4; size: few; J: TRBJ1-5; CDR3: CASSYYTERAQHF; DNA: TGTGCCAGCAGCTATTACACCGAAAGGGCCCAGCATTTT
D: -; V: TRBV28; size: many; J: TRBJ2-5; CDR3: CASSSVAAQETQYF; DNA: TGTGCCAGCAGTTCAGTAGCGGCACAAGAGACCCAGTACTTC
D: TRBD2; V: TRBV13; size: few; J: TRBJ2-5; CDR3: CASSLRTSGDETQYF; DNA: TGTGCCAGCAGCTTAAGGACTAGCGGAGACGAGACCCAGTACTTC
D: -; V: TRBV20-1; size: few; J: TRBJ1-5; CDR3: CSVMDEYSNQPQHF; DNA: TGCAGTGTGATGGATGAATATAGCAATCAGCCCCAGCATTTT
D: TRBD2; V: TRBV20-1; size: -; J: TRBJ2-1; CDR3: CSASPASGNNEQFF; DNA: TGCAGTGCTAGTCCCGCTAGCGGAAACAATGAGCAGTTCTTC
D: -; V: TRBV5-6; size: -; J: TRBJ1-4; CDR3: CASSKTGSGNEKLFF; DNA: TGTGCCAGCAGCAAAACAGGGTCGGGTAATGAAAAACTGTTTTTT
D: -; V: TRBV28; size: few; J: TRBJ2-1; CDR3: CASSFAFYNEQFF; DNA: TGTGCCAGCAGTTTTGCCTTTTACAATGAGCAGTTCTTC
D: TRBD1; V: TRBV12-3/TRBV12-4; size: -; J: TRBJ1-1; CDR3: CATIRLRDRGSDTEAFF; DNA: TGTGCCACCATCCGACTCCGGGACAGGGGATCGGACACTGAAGCTTTCTTT
D: -; V: TRBV29-1; size: few; J: TRBJ2-5; CDR3: CSHPSRAGLQETQYF; DNA: TGCAGCCACCCCTCCCGGGCAGGCTTACAAGAGACCCAGTACTTC
D: -; V: TRBV5-1; size: -; J: TRBJ2-7; CDR3: CASSPGSVGGLEQYF; DNA: TGCGCCAGCAGCCCAGGGTCCGTTGGGGGGCTCGAGCAGTACTTC